This T cell receptor beta chain is drawn from a study of T-cell memory formation after mild COVID-19. It was 5'RACE with constant-segment primers that produced the TCR alpha and TCR beta cDNA libraries, which carried sample barcodes and UMIs. A single record per CDR3 protein comes from TCRdb applying MiXCR to the 5' RACE reads. Counted here are 500,000 to 600,000 distinct CDR3 sequences, roughly 18% occurring once; the ten biggest clones make up 9.5% to 15%. V shed 5 bases and J shed 4 bases, with 8 bases lying between them. This CDR3 is 12 amino acids long. Germline CDR1 is SGHVS and CDR2 is FQNEAQ. This clonotype was found many times.

The J gene is TRBJ2-5, the V gene TRBV7-8; D perhaps matches TRBD1 (7 bases). The sample comprised PBMCs or a T cell subset sorted from them (not recorded which). The TCR comes from an adult woman who had mild COVID-19 (a few samples of this study predate the infection). Cell type and time point are not known. CDR3 amino acids: CASSQGGETQYF. CDR3 nucleotides: TGTGCCAGCAGCCAGGGGGGAGAGACCCAGTACTTC.